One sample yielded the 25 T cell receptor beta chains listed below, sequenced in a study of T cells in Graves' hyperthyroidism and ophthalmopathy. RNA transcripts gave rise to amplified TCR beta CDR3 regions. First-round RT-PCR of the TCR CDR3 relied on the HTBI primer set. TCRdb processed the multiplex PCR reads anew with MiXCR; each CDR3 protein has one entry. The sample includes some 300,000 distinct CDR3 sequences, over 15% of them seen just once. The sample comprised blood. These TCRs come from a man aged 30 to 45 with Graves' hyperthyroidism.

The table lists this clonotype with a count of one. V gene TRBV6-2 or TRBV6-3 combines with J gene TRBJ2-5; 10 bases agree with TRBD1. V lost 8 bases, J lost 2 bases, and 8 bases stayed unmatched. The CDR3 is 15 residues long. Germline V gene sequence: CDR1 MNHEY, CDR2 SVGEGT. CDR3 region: CASRVRDRGQETQYF. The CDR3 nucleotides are TGTGCCAGCCGAGTCCGGGACAGGGGTCAAGAGACCCAGTACTTC.

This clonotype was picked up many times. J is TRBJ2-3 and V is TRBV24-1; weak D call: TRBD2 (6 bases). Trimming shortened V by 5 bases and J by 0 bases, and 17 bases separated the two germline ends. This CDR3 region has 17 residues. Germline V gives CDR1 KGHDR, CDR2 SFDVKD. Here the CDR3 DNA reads TGTGCCACCAGTGGGAAGAACCGGGACTCCAGCACAGATACGCAGTATTTT. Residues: CATSGKNRDSSTDTQYF.

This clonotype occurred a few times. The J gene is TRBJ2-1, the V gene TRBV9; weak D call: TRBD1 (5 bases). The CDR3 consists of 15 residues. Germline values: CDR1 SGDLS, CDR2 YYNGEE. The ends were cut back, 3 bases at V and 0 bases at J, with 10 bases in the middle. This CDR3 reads CASSETGSSYNEQFF. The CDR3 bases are TGTGCCAGCAGCGAAACAGGAAGCTCCTACAATGAGCAGTTCTTC.

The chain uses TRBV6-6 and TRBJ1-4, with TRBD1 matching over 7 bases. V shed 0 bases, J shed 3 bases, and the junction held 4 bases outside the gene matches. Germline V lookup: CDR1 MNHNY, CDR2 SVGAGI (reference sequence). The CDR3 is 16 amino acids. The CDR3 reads CASSYSATGSNEKLFF. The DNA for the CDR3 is TGTGCCAGCAGTTACTCTGCGACAGGGTCTAATGAAAAACTGTTTTTT.

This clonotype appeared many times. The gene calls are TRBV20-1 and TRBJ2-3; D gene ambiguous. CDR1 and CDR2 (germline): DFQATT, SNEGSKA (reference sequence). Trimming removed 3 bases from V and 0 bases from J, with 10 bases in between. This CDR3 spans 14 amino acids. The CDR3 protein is CSASRLRSTDTQYF. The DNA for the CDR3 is TGCAGTGCTAGTCGGCTCAGGAGCACAGATACGCAGTATTTT.

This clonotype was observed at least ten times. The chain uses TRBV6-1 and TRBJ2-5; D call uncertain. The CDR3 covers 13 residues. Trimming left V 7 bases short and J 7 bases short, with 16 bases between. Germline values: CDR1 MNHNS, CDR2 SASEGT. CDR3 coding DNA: TGTGCCAGCACCGCACAGAGCCCTCCGACCCAGTACTTC. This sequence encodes CASTAQSPPTQYF.

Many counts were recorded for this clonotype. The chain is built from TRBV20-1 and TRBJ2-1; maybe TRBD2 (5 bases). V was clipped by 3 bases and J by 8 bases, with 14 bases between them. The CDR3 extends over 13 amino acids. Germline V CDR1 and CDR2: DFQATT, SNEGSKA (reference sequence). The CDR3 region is CSASLGVADEQFF. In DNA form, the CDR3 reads TGCAGTGCTAGTCTCGGGGTCGCCGATGAGCAGTTCTTC.

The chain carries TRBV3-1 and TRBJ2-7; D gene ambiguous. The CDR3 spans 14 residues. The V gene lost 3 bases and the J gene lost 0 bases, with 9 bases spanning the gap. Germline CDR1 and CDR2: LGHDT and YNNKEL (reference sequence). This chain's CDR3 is CASSHRTVSYEQYF. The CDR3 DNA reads TGTGCCAGCAGCCACCGGACGGTCTCCTACGAGCAGTACTTC.

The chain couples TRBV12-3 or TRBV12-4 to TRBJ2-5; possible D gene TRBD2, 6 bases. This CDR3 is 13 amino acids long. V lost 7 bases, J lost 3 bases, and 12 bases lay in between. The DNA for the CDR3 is TGTGCCAGCACTAAGGGACTCAAAGAGACCCAGTACTTC. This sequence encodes CASTKGLKETQYF.

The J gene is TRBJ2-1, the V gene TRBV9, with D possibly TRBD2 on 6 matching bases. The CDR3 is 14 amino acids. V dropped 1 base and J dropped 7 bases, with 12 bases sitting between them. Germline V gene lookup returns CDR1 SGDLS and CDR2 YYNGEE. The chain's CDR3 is CASSVWGLGNEQFF. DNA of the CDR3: TGTGCCAGCAGCGTATGGGGACTTGGTAATGAGCAGTTCTTC.

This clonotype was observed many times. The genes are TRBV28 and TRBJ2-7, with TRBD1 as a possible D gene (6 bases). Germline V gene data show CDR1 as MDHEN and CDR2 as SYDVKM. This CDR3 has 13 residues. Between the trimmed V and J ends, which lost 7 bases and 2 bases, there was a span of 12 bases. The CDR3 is CASINRDTYEQYF. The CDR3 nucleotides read TGTGCCAGCATAAACAGGGATACCTACGAGCAGTACTTC.

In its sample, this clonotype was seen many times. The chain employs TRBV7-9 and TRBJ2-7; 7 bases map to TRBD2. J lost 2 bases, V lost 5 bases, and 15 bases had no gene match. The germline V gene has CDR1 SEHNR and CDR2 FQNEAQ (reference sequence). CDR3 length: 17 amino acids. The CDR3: CASSGMGGGRVTYEQYF. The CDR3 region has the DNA TGTGCCAGCAGCGGAATGGGTGGCGGGAGAGTCACCTACGAGCAGTACTTC.

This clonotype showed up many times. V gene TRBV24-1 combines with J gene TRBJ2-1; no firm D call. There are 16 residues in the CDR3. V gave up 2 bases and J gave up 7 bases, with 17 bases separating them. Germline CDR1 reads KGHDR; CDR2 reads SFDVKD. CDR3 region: CATSDSWQSSGNEQFF. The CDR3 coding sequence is TGTGCCACCAGTGATTCATGGCAGTCATCTGGGAATGAGCAGTTCTTC.

CDR3 nucleotide sequence: TGTGCCAGCAGCTTAGGGGGGGGATCCTATGGCTACACCTTC. It yields the protein CASSLGGGSYGYTF. V usage is TRBV11-2 and J usage is TRBJ1-2; weak D call: TRBD1 (5 bases). Germline V gives CDR1 SGHAT, CDR2 FQNNGV. The CDR3 contains 14 residues. V was clipped by 1 base and J by 4 bases, with 10 bases between them.

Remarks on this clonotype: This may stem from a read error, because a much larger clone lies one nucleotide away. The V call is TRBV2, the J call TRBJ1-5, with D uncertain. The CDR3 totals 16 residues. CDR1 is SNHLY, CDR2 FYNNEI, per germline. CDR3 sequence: CTSSEVAGRSNQPQHF. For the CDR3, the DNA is TGTACCAGCAGTGAAGTGGCGGGGAGGAGCAATCAGCCCCAGCATTTT.

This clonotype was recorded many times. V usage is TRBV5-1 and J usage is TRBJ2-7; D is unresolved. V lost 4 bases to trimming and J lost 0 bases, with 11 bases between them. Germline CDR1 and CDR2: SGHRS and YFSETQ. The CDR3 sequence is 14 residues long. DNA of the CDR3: TGCGCCAGCAGCGCGGACGGTAGCTCCTACGAGCAGTACTTC. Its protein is CASSADGSSYEQYF.

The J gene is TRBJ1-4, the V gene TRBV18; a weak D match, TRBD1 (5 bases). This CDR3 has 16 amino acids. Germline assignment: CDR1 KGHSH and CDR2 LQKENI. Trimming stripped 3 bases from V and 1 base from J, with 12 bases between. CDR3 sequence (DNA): TGTGCCAGCTCACCGACAGCTCTGGTAACTAATGAAAAACTGTTTTTT. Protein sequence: CASSPTALVTNEKLFF. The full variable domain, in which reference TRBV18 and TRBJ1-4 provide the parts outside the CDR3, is NAGVMQNPRHLVRRRGQEARLRCSPMKGHSHVYWYRQLPEEGLKFMVYLQKENIIDESGMPKERFSAEFPKEGPSILRIQQVVRGDSAAYFCASSPTALVTNEKLFFGSGTQLSVL.

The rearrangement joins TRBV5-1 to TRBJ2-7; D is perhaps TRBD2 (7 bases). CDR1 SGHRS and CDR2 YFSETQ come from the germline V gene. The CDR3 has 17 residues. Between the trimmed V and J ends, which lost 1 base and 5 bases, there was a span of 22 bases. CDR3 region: CASSLNQLWGGLDEQYF. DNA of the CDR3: TGCGCCAGCAGCTTGAACCAGCTGTGGGGGGGGCTGGACGAGCAGTACTTC.

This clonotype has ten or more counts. CDR3 sequence: CASSLVPVSNYGYTF. In DNA form, the CDR3 reads TGTGCCAGCAGCTTGGTACCGGTATCTAACTATGGCTACACCTTC. This sequence joins TRBV5-8 and TRBJ1-2, with D unresolved. The CDR3 totals 15 residues. The V gene lost 0 bases and the J gene lost 0 bases, with 9 bases spanning the gap. Germline V gives CDR1 SGHTS, CDR2 YDEGEE.

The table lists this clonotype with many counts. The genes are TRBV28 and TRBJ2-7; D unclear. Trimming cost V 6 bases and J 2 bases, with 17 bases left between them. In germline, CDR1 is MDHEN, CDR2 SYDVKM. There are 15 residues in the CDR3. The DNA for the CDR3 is TGTGCCAGCAGGACCTTCGTGAACAGTGCCTACGAGCAGTACTTC. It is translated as CASRTFVNSAYEQYF. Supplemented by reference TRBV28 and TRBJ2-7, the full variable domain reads DVKVTQSSRYLVKRTGEKVFLECVQDMDHENMFWYRQDPGLGLRLIYFSYDVKMKEKGDIPEGYSVSREKKERFSLILESASTNQTSMYLCASRTFVNSAYEQYFGPGTRLTVT.

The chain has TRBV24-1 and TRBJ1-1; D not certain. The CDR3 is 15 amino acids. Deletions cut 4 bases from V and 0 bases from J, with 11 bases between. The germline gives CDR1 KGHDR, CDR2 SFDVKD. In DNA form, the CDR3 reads TGTGCCACCAGTGAGGGCGGGAGCATGAACACTGAAGCTTTCTTT. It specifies CATSEGGSMNTEAFF.

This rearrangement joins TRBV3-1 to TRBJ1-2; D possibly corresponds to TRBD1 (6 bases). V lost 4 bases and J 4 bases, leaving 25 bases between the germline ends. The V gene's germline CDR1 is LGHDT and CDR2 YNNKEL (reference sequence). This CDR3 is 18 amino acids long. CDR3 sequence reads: CASSPPKAYRDTFYGYTF. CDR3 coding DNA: TGTGCCAGCAGCCCTCCCAAAGCCTACCGGGACACCTTCTATGGCTACACCTTC.

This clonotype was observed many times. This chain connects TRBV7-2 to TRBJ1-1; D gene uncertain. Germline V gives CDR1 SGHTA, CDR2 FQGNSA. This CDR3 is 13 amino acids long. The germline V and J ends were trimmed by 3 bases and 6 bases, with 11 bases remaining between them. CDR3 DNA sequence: TGTGCCAGCAGCTTCACAGACCCGCCTGAAGCTTTCTTT. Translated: CASSFTDPPEAFF.

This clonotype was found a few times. CDR3 region: CASSGGRETEAFF. CDR3 sequence (DNA): TGTGCCAGCTCCGGGGGAAGGGAAACTGAAGCTTTCTTT. The rearrangement joins TRBV18 to TRBJ1-1; D may be TRBD1 (5 bases). Looked up from germline, CDR1 is KGHSH and CDR2 is LQKENI. There are 13 residues in the CDR3. Trimming removed 6 bases from V and 5 bases from J, with 13 bases in between.

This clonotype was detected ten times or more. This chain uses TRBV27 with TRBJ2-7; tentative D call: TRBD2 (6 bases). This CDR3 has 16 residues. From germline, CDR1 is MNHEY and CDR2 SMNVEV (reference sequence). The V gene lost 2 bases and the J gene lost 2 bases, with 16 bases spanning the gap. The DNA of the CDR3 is TGTGCCAGCAGTTTACTTGGGTCGGAGGGAACCTACGAGCAGTACTTC. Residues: CASSLLGSEGTYEQYF.